The sequence of this TCR beta chain was determined in a study of tumor-infiltrating lymphocytes in primary liver carcinoma. Bulk tissue was left unsorted, and RNA and DNA were co-extracted from about 19-30 mg of it. Trimming took 2 bases from V and 13 from J, leaving 20 bases between them. The length of the CDR3 is 14 residues. Germline V lookup: CDR1 SGHVS, CDR2 FQNEAQ. From around 530 ng of total RNA, TCR beta-specific cDNA was reverse-transcribed using a constant-region primer. Investigators got TCR beta libraries out of three nested multiplex PCR rounds, done with slightly modified ARM-PCR. TRBV1-TRBV30 forward primers and a C-beta reverse primer were used in the first two PCR rounds, which each ran for around 10 cycles. TCRdb fed the multiplex PCR reads into MiXCR, producing one record per CDR3 protein. The sample has roughly 91,000 distinct CDR3 sequences; around 63% are singletons.

The chain has TRBV7-8 and TRBJ1-1; a possible D gene is TRBD1 (5 bases). This receptor was taken from a woman aged 60-75 years with primary liver carcinoma and hepatitis B virus infection. Sequenced sample: liver tumor tissue from sampling region 5. Subset described: tumor region T5, tumor centre. The CDR3, as DNA: TGTGCCAGCAGCTTAAGGGGAGGGACTCAATCCATTTTCTTT. This codes for CASSLRGGTQSIFF.